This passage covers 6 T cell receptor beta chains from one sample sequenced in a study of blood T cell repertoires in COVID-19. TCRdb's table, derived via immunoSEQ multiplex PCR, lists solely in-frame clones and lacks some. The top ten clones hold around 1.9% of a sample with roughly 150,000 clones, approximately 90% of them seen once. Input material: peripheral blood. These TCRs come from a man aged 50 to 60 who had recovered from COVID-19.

CDR3 protein: CASSQGVTYGYTF. DNA of the CDR3: TGTGCCAGCTCCCAAGGAGTTACCTATGGCTACACCTTC. The chain is built from TRBV18 and TRBJ1-2; D remains ambiguous. From germline, CDR1 is KGHSH and CDR2 LQKENI. The CDR3 extends over 13 amino acids. The V gene lost 6 bases and the J gene lost 4 bases, with 12 bases spanning the gap. Using reference TRBV18 and TRBJ1-2 for the parts outside the CDR3, the full variable domain is NAGVMQNPRHLVRRRGQEARLRCSPMKGHSHVYWYRQLPEEGLKFMVYLQKENIIDESGMPKERFSAEFPKEGPSILRIQQVVRGDSAAYFCASSQGVTYGYTFGSGTRLTVV.

CDR3 amino acids: CASSLQGNGELFF. The CDR3 DNA reads as TGTGCCAGCAGCTTGCAGGGGAACGGGGAGCTGTTTTTT. The chain links TRBV5-4 to TRBJ2-2, with D perhaps TRBD1 (6 bases). The CDR3 loop spans 13 amino acids. Trimming cost V 1 base and J 7 bases, with 8 bases left between them. Germline CDR1 SGHNT, CDR2 YYREEE (reference sequence).

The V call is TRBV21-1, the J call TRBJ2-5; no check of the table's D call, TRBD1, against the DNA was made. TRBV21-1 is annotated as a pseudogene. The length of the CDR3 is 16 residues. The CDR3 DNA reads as TGTGCCAGCAGCAAAGTAGAGGGGACAGGTCGAGAGACCCAGTACTTC. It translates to CASSKVEGTGRETQYF.

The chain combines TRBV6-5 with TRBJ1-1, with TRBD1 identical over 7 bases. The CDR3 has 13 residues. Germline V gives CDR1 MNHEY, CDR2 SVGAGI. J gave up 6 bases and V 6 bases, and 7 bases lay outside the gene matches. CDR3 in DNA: TGTGCCAGCAGCCATGACAGGGCGGCTGAAGCTTTCTTT. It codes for CASSHDRAAEAFF.

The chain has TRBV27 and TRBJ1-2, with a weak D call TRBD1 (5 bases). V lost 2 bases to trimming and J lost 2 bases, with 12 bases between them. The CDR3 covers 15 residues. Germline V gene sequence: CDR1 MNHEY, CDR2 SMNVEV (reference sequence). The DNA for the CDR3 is TGTGCCAGCAGTTTACGGGGAGGGGCGAACTATGGCTACACCTTC. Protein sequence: CASSLRGGANYGYTF.

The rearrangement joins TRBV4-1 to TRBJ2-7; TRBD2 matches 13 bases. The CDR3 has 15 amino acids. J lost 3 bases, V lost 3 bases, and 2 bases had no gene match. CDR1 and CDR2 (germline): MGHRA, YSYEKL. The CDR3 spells CASSQGLAGIYEQYF. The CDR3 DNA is TGCGCCAGCAGCCAGGGACTAGCGGGAATCTACGAGCAGTACTTC.